The 23 T cell receptor beta chains below come from one sample, sequenced in a study of T-cell memory formation after mild COVID-19 (dated by TCRdb to the early 2020s). Library preparation was by 5' RACE. Sequenced on an Illumina NovaSeq 6000. TCRdb itself trimmed the public reads at Q25 with fastp, ran MiXCR and retained productive beta chains. Duplicate CDR3 protein sequences are folded into a single record with the most common DNA and genes. The sample table records around 200,000 distinct CDR3 sequences; about 22% of these occur just once. The biggest ten clones account for 23% of the sample. The sequencing input was PBMCs or a T cell subset sorted from them (not recorded which). These receptors were obtained from an adult woman who had mild COVID-19 (a few samples of this study predate the infection). The sample titles of this study are shuffled in the database, so cell type and time point are left out; the donor was told from shared clones.

This chain connects TRBV14 to TRBJ2-7; D gene ambiguous. Trimming left V 5 bases short and J 2 bases short, with 7 bases between. The CDR3 runs 12 residues. The germline gives CDR1 SGHDN, CDR2 FVKESK. The CDR3 nucleotides read TGTGCCAGCAGCACGTGGACCTACGAGCAGTACTTC. Encoded protein: CASSTWTYEQYF.

This clonotype was detected only a few times. The V gene is TRBV5-5, the J gene TRBJ1-4, with 8 bases matching TRBD1. V shed 1 base and J 2 bases; nucleotides not matched to a gene: 4. The length of the CDR3 is 16 residues. Germline assignment: CDR1 SGHKS and CDR2 YYEKEE (reference sequence). The CDR3 nucleotides read TGTGCCAGCAGCTTGCAGGGGGCGGCTACTAATGAAAAACTGTTTTTT. It encodes CASSLQGAATNEKLFF.

The rearrangement uses TRBV4-3 and TRBJ1-1, with D possibly being TRBD1 (6 bases). V was shortened by 6 bases and J by 0 bases, with 11 bases between the two germline ends. Germline CDR1 LGHNA, CDR2 YSLEER. The CDR3 is 14 amino acids. CDR3 coding DNA: TGCGCCAGCAGACACGGACAGATGAACACTGAAGCTTTCTTT. This sequence encodes CASRHGQMNTEAFF.

J is TRBJ2-3 and V is TRBV4-2; 11 bases match TRBD2. The length of the CDR3 is 17 residues. V gave up 0 bases and J gave up 3 bases; unmatched junction bases: 5. In germline, CDR1 is LGHNA, CDR2 YNFKEQ. As DNA, the CDR3 is TGTGCCAGCAGCCAAGATCCCCTAGCGGGAGGTACAGATACGCAGTATTTT. Its translation: CASSQDPLAGGTDTQYF.

The chain recombines TRBV7-6 with TRBJ1-1; D gene ambiguous. Germline V gives CDR1 SGHVS, CDR2 FNYEAQ. Deletions cut 4 bases from V and 5 bases from J, with 11 bases between. The CDR3 covers 13 residues. The CDR3 DNA follows: TGTGCCAGCAGCTCAACACTGGGGACTGAAGCTTTCTTT. This encodes CASSSTLGTEAFF.

V usage is TRBV20-1 and J usage is TRBJ2-1; the match to TRBD2 covers 8 bases. CDR3 length equals 16 residues. V lost 4 bases to trimming and J lost 3 bases; unmatched junction nucleotides: 11. Germline CDR1 reads DFQATT; CDR2 reads SNEGSKA (reference sequence). The CDR3 reads CSATSTELAVYNEQFF. DNA for the CDR3: TGCAGTGCTACCTCTACGGAACTAGCGGTCTACAATGAGCAGTTCTTC.

The chain uses TRBV4-2 and TRBJ2-7, with 9 bases matching TRBD2. The CDR3 sequence is 15 residues long. Germline V gene lookup returns CDR1 LGHNA and CDR2 YNFKEQ. Trimming at V came to 1 base and at J to 0 bases, leaving 1 base not matched to a gene. The DNA of the CDR3 is TGTGCCAGCAGCCAAGGGACTAGCGTCTCCTACGAGCAGTACTTC. Residues: CASSQGTSVSYEQYF.

V and J are TRBV12-3 or TRBV12-4 and TRBJ1-1, with TRBD1 as a possible D gene (5 bases). Trimming took 6 bases from V and 5 from J, leaving 13 bases between them. The CDR3 sequence is 13 residues long. CDR3 protein: CASRIDSGTEAFF. Written as DNA, the CDR3 is TGTGCCAGCAGAATTGACAGCGGGACTGAAGCTTTCTTT.

This clonotype occurred a few times. This chain links TRBV29-1 with TRBJ2-1; D is undetermined. This CDR3 spans 10 amino acids. The germline V gene encodes CDR1 SQVTM and CDR2 ANQGSEA. Trimming removed 5 bases at V and 9 bases at J, with 8 bases between. The CDR3 is CSVSWGEQFF. As DNA, the CDR3 is TGCAGCGTTTCTTGGGGTGAGCAGTTCTTC.

This clonotype was counted a few times. J is TRBJ2-5 and V is TRBV7-8; possible D gene TRBD2, 7 bases. Trimming left V 5 bases short and J 5 bases short, with 18 bases between. Per the germline V gene, CDR1 is SGHVS and CDR2 is FQNEAQ. This CDR3 has 15 amino acids. The CDR3 reads CASSVGGASRETQYF. The CDR3 nucleotides are TGTGCCAGCAGCGTGGGGGGGGCGAGCAGGGAGACCCAGTACTTC.

J is TRBJ2-7 and V is TRBV4-3; D is unclear. The germline V and J ends were trimmed by 0 bases and 3 bases, with 15 bases remaining between them. The CDR3 length is 16 residues. CDR1 is LGHNA, CDR2 YSLEER, per germline. CDR3 sequence (DNA): TGCGCCAGCAGCCAAGAAATCCTCGATCGAAACTACGAGCAGTACTTC. Translation gives CASSQEILDRNYEQYF.

By its share, this clonotype is medium-sized (0.01 to 0.1%). V and J are TRBV7-8 and TRBJ2-1, with D perhaps matching TRBD2 (6 bases). In germline, CDR1 is SGHVS, CDR2 FQNEAQ. The CDR3 contains 14 residues. V was cut by 1 base and J by 7 bases, with 11 bases left in between. The DNA for the CDR3 is TGTGCCAGCAGCTTAGGACTAGGTGGGAATGAGCAGTTCTTC. Protein sequence: CASSLGLGGNEQFF.

There are a few counts of this clonotype. This chain links TRBV27 with TRBJ2-3, with 12 positions matching TRBD2. V lost 5 bases and J lost 2; bases outside the gene matches: 8. The CDR3 runs 17 residues. The V gene's germline CDR1 is MNHEY and CDR2 SMNVEV (reference sequence). CDR3 loop: CASSPGTSGSPTDTQYF. The CDR3 DNA follows: TGTGCCAGCAGTCCCGGGACTAGCGGGTCCCCCACAGATACGCAGTATTTT.

In this sample, this clonotype turned up a few times. The chain joins TRBV25-1 to TRBJ2-2; the match to TRBD2 covers 7 bases. Trimming at V came to 1 base and at J to 3 bases, leaving 11 bases not matched to a gene. Germline V CDR1 and CDR2: MGHDK, SYGVNS. The CDR3 consists of 18 residues. Here the CDR3 reads CASSESGGLAVYTGELFF. The DNA for the CDR3 is TGTGCCAGCAGTGAATCGGGGGGTCTAGCGGTGTACACCGGGGAGCTGTTTTTT.

The V gene is TRBV7-9, the J gene TRBJ2-7; D may match TRBD1 or TRBD2 (6 bases each). Trimming took 8 bases from V and 0 from J, leaving 11 bases between them. This CDR3 contains 13 residues. Germline V gives CDR1 SEHNR, CDR2 FQNEAQ (reference sequence). Here the CDR3 reads CASGGGSSYEQYF. The CDR3 DNA sequence: TGTGCCAGCGGAGGGGGGAGCTCCTACGAGCAGTACTTC.

This chain connects TRBV24-1 to TRBJ2-7; 8 bases are a match to TRBD1. From germline, CDR1 is KGHDR and CDR2 SFDVKD. Trimming removed 3 bases from V and 9 bases from J; junction bases left unmatched: 3. The CDR3 totals 12 residues. Here the CDR3 DNA reads TGTGCCACCAGTGATCCAGGGGGCGGGCAGTACTTC. As protein: CATSDPGGGQYF.

The chain carries TRBV2 and TRBJ2-1, with D tentatively TRBD2 (6 bases). The length of the CDR3 is 16 residues. Trimming shortened V by 0 bases and J by 4 bases, and 13 bases separated the two germline ends. Germline assignment: CDR1 SNHLY and CDR2 FYNNEI. CDR3 DNA sequence: TGTGCCAGCAGTGAAGCAGGGGACTCACTTTACAATGAGCAGTTCTTC. Protein: CASSEAGDSLYNEQFF.

The V gene is TRBV7-9, the J gene TRBJ2-1; 10 bases are a match to TRBD2. V was clipped by 8 bases and J by 1 base; unmatched bases: 2. The CDR3 length is 14 residues. The germline CDR1 and CDR2 sequences are SEHNR and FQNEAQ (reference sequence). The CDR3 spells CASELAGSYNEQFF. CDR3 sequence (DNA): TGTGCCAGCGAACTAGCGGGGTCCTACAATGAGCAGTTCTTC.

This clonotype was observed a few times. The gene calls are TRBV28 and TRBJ1-2, with 7 bases that match TRBD1. Trimming cost V 6 bases and J 2 bases; bases outside gene matches: 9. The germline V gene has CDR1 MDHEN and CDR2 SYDVKM. The CDR3 has 15 amino acids. CDR3: CASSYTRTGNYGYTF. The CDR3, as DNA: TGTGCCAGCAGCTACACTAGGACAGGCAACTATGGCTACACCTTC.

This chain links TRBV9 with TRBJ1-2; perhaps TRBD1 as D (6 bases). The germline V gene encodes CDR1 SGDLS and CDR2 YYNGEE. The ends were cut back, 3 bases at V and 3 bases at J, with 15 bases in the middle. The CDR3 length is 15 residues. The CDR3 sequence is CASSGGGGTDYGYTF. CDR3 coding DNA: TGTGCCAGCAGCGGAGGAGGGGGGACCGACTATGGCTACACCTTC.

The chain recombines TRBV3-1 with TRBJ2-2; 9 positions match TRBD1. Germline V gene lookup returns CDR1 LGHDT and CDR2 YNNKEL (reference sequence). The CDR3 runs 18 residues. V gave up 0 bases and J gave up 5 bases; unmatched junction bases: 10. CDR3 sequence (DNA): TGTGCCAGCAGCCAAGACGGTATTGGAGGGACAGGGACCGGGGAGCTGTTTTTT. This sequence encodes CASSQDGIGGTGTGELFF.

The rearrangement uses TRBV7-6 and TRBJ2-3; 13 bases agree with TRBD2. The CDR3 spans 19 residues. CDR1 is SGHVS and CDR2 is FNYEAQ in the germline V gene. V shed 1 base and J 0 bases; nucleotides not matched to a gene: 7. The CDR3 DNA reads as TGTGCCAGCAGCTTAGAACTAGCGGGAGGGCCCGGAAGCACAGATACGCAGTATTTT. Translated, it gives CASSLELAGGPGSTDTQYF. The variable domain in full, with the rest retrieved from reference TRBV7-6 and TRBJ2-3, is GAGVSQSPRYKVTKRGQDVALRCDPISGHVSLYWYRQALGQGPEFLTYFNYEAQQDKSGLPNDRFSAERPEGSISTLTIQRTEQRDSAMYRCASSLELAGGPGSTDTQYFGPGTRLTVL.

This clonotype has only a few counts. V is TRBV29-1 and J is TRBJ2-7, with TRBD1 matching over 7 bases. CDR1 and CDR2 (germline): SQVTM, ANQGSEA. V gave up 3 bases and J gave up 3 bases; unmatched junction bases: 5. The CDR3 is 13 residues long. The CDR3 region is CSVERQGDYEQYF. The CDR3, as DNA: TGCAGCGTTGAGAGACAGGGCGACTACGAGCAGTACTTC.